Shown below are 5 T cell receptor beta chains from a single sample sequenced in a study of cytomegalovirus exposure and HLA in healthy donors. The primer mix had 60 Vbeta and 13 Jbeta primers. Clones were read by immunoSEQ multiplex PCR, and TCRdb kept only the in-frame ones, dropping some. The data contain approximately 120,000 clones, approximately 81% of them singletons. Sequencing input: PBMCs. The origin of the receptors is a woman aged 30 to 39 in good health and CMV-seronegative.

V is TRBV29-1 and J is TRBJ2-7, with 13 bases that match TRBD2. Germline V gene sequence: CDR1 SQVTM, CDR2 ANQGSEA. V lost 6 bases, J lost 6 bases, and 5 bases stayed unmatched. This CDR3 is built from 13 residues. The CDR3 reads CSVRGLAGREQYF. CDR3 in DNA: TGCAGCGTGAGGGGACTAGCGGGACGCGAGCAGTACTTC.

This chain connects TRBV2 to TRBJ2-1; 11 bases agree with TRBD2. The CDR3 loop spans 14 amino acids. Unmatched junction bases numbered 3, after V lost 4 bases and J lost 7 bases. CDR1 and CDR2 (germline): SNHLY, FYNNEI. Here the CDR3 reads CASSGSGRANEQFF. The CDR3 nucleotides read TGTGCCAGCAGTGGTAGCGGGAGGGCAAATGAGCAGTTCTTC.

The CDR3 here is CASSGQGGNNQPQHF. The CDR3 DNA follows: TGTGCCAGCTCAGGACAGGGTGGGAACAATCAGCCCCAGCATTTT. The V gene is TRBV7-2, the J gene TRBJ1-5, with 8 bases that match TRBD1. The CDR3 extends over 15 amino acids. The ends lost 8 bases at V and 3 bases at J; junction bases unmatched: 9. Looked up from germline, CDR1 is SGHTA and CDR2 is FQGNSA.

The table lists this clone with a count of one. The chain couples TRBV30 to TRBJ2-1, with TRBD1 matching over 8 bases. The V and J ends lost 1 base and 8 bases, in that order; junction bases with no gene match: 10. The CDR3 has 15 residues. CDR1 and CDR2 from the germline V gene are GTSNPN and SVGIG (reference sequence). CDR3 in amino acids: CAWSDRGVSSDEQFF. CDR3 bases: TGTGCCTGGAGTGACAGGGGGGTTTCGTCGGATGAGCAGTTCTTC.

The J gene is TRBJ2-1, the V gene TRBV5-1; perhaps TRBD2 as D (5 bases). CDR1 and CDR2 (germline): SGHRS, YFSETQ. The CDR3 totals 19 residues. Between the trimmed V and J ends, which lost 0 bases and 0 bases, there was a span of 19 bases. The CDR3 DNA sequence: TGCGCCAGCAGCTTGGATTCAGCTAGCATTAATCCCTCCTACAATGAGCAGTTCTTC. Translated, it gives CASSLDSASINPSYNEQFF. The whole variable domain, remainder taken from reference TRBV5-1 and TRBJ2-1, is KAGVTQTPRYLIKTRGQQVTLSCSPISGHRSVSWYQQTPGQGLQFLFEYFSETQRNKGNFPGRFSGRQFSNSRSEMNVSTLELGDSALYLCASSLDSASINPSYNEQFFGPGTRLTVL.